This T cell receptor (beta chain) was recorded in a study of monozygotic twins with inflammatory bowel disease. General observations from the study: Healthy twins showed more clonotype sharing with others than IBD patients, especially patients with disease activity.

On this clonotype: Its matching antigen is unknown.

A total RNA quantity of around 3,700 ng went into each TCR library. TCRdb reprocessed the 5' RACE reads, with one entry per CDR3 protein and no DNA. The sample includes more than 85,000 distinct CDR3 sequences. The source of this sequence is a human donor with ulcerative colitis or Crohn's disease, or a healthy co-twin of an affected twin (not recorded which). Sequenced: blood.

CDR3 sequence reads: CASSSPGWAFF. This chain links TRBV28 with TRBJ1-1; there is no DNA to check the TCRdb D call of TRBD1. Germline V gene data show CDR1 as MDHEN and CDR2 as SYDVKM. CDR3 size: 11 residues.